These 16 T cell receptor beta chains were all obtained from the same sample, sequenced in a study of cytomegalovirus exposure and HLA in healthy donors. Produced via immunoSEQ multiplex PCR; TCRdb's table is partial and in-frame only. The data hold about 160,000 clones, with around 88% observed a single time. Sequencing was done on a sample of PBMCs. The receptors stem from a young woman in good health and CMV-seronegative.

Turning to this clone: A read error may produce the germline difference seen at one junction end. The chain links TRBV19 to TRBJ2-1, with 9 bases identical to TRBD2. Per germline, CDR1 LNHDA and CDR2 SQIVND (reference sequence). The CDR3 runs to 12 residues. The CDR3 DNA is TGTGCCAGTAGTCCCCTAGCGGGGCTGAGGCTCTTC. Its protein is CASSPLAGLRLF.

The genes are TRBV2 and TRBJ2-3; possibly TRBD2 for D (6 bases). Deletions cut 8 bases from V and 4 bases from J, with 13 bases between. The germline CDR1 and CDR2 sequences are SNHLY and FYNNEI. This CDR3 comprises 13 residues. The CDR3 reads CASGAGYPDTQYF. In DNA, the CDR3 is TGTGCCAGCGGGGCGGGATATCCAGATACGCAGTATTTT.

In its sample, this clone was seen once. This rearrangement joins TRBV30 to TRBJ2-2, with D possibly matching TRBD2 (6 bases). Trimming left V 8 bases short and J 3 bases short, with 10 bases between. Germline lookup yields CDR1 GTSNPN and CDR2 SVGIG (reference sequence). The CDR3 consists of 12 residues. The CDR3 region has the DNA TGTGCCCGCGGGACCTACACCGGGGAGCTGTTTTTT. As protein: CARGTYTGELFF.

V usage is TRBV27 and J usage is TRBJ2-1; 9 bases fit TRBD1. Per the germline V gene, CDR1 is MNHEY and CDR2 is SMNVEV (reference sequence). The CDR3 loop spans 15 amino acids. Trimming cost V 2 bases and J 4 bases; bases outside gene matches: 3. The CDR3 coding sequence is TGTGCCAGCAGTTTAGGGACAGGGCCGTACAATGAGCAGTTCTTC. It codes for CASSLGTGPYNEQFF.

This rearrangement joins TRBV11-2 to TRBJ2-7; TRBD2 aligns across 9 bases. The CDR3 covers 15 residues. CDR1 and CDR2 from the germline V gene are SGHAT and FQNNGV. Trimming removed 5 bases from V and 12 bases from J; junction bases left unmatched: 17. Written as DNA, the CDR3 is TGTGCCAGCAGCCCAACCGGGACTAGCTGGTTTAGGAGGTACTTC. Its translation is CASSPTGTSWFRRYF.

The V and J genes are TRBV6-5 and TRBJ2-4; 8 bases align to TRBD1. Germline assignment: CDR1 MNHEY and CDR2 SVGAGI. This CDR3 is 12 amino acids long. V shed 10 bases, J shed 8 bases, and the junction held 7 bases outside the gene matches. CDR3 residues: CATQGAEDIQYF. CDR3 nucleotide sequence: TGTGCCACCCAGGGGGCGGAAGACATTCAGTACTTC.

A single count supports this clone. V usage is TRBV12-5 and J usage is TRBJ2-5; D is ambiguous. The germline gives CDR1 LGHNT, CDR2 FRNRAP. The CDR3 spans 16 residues. Trimming took off 1 base at V and 2 bases at J, with 14 bases between the two ends. This CDR3 reads CASGLGEALGQETQYF. CDR3 sequence (DNA): TGTGCTAGTGGTTTGGGCGAGGCGCTAGGACAAGAGACCCAGTACTTC.

This CDR3 is CASSLTTGITGGYTF. CDR3 sequence (DNA): TGCGCCAGCAGCTTAACGACAGGGATCACGGGGGGCTACACCTTC. The V call is TRBV5-1, the J call TRBJ1-2; 7 nucleotides match TRBD1. The CDR3 sequence is 15 residues long. CDR1 is SGHRS, CDR2 YFSETQ, per germline. J gave up 8 bases and V 2 bases, and 12 bases lay outside the gene matches.

The chain combines TRBV2 with TRBJ1-1, with a weak D call TRBD1 (6 bases). V dropped 7 bases and J dropped 1 base, with 13 bases sitting between them. Germline loops: CDR1 SNHLY, CDR2 FYNNEI. The CDR3 runs to 14 residues. CDR3 amino acids: CASTEPTGNTEAFF. CDR3 DNA: TGTGCCAGCACCGAGCCGACAGGGAACACTGAAGCTTTCTTT.

This clone turned up a few times. V usage is TRBV5-4 and J usage is TRBJ1-6, with TRBD1 as a possible D gene (5 bases). Germline lookup yields CDR1 SGHNT and CDR2 YYREEE (reference sequence). CDR3 length: 12 residues. V shed 4 bases and J shed 13 bases, with 12 bases lying between them. CDR3 amino acids: CASSAREDPLHF. CDR3 nucleotide sequence: TGTGCCAGCAGCGCCAGGGAGGACCCCCTCCACTTT.

The chain carries TRBV4-3 and TRBJ1-4, with 8 bases lining up with TRBD1. The CDR3 covers 14 residues. Germline V gives CDR1 LGHNA, CDR2 YSLEER. J was trimmed by 11 bases and V by 1 base; bases with no gene match: 6. The CDR3, as DNA: TGCGCCAGCAGCCAAGGGGAACAGGGGGGCAAACTGTTTTTT. Translated: CASSQGEQGGKLFF.

This chain uses TRBV5-1 with TRBJ1-1; the match to TRBD1 covers 7 bases. Germline lookup yields CDR1 SGHRS and CDR2 YFSETQ. Unmatched junction bases numbered 11, after V lost 3 bases and J lost 0 bases. CDR3 size: 17 residues. DNA of the CDR3: TGCGCCAGCAGCTCCATTCCGGGACAGAGCATGAACACTGAAGCTTTCTTT. Translating gives CASSSIPGQSMNTEAFF.

The chain links TRBV19 to TRBJ1-4; D not certain. The germline gives CDR1 LNHDA, CDR2 SQIVND (reference sequence). V lost 8 bases to trimming and J lost 7 bases, with 5 bases between them. The CDR3 is made up of 10 amino acids. The CDR3 sequence: CASLGEKLFF. CDR3 DNA: TGTGCCAGTCTCGGTGAAAAACTGTTTTTT.

The sample holds a few counts of this clone. The rearrangement links TRBV2 to TRBJ2-7, with D possibly TRBD1 on 5 matching bases. Looked up from germline, CDR1 is SNHLY and CDR2 is FYNNEI. The V and J ends lost 6 bases and 6 bases respectively, with 18 bases between them. The CDR3 loop spans 14 amino acids. CDR3 amino acids: CASRGPVLTAEQYF. CDR3 nucleotide sequence: TGTGCCAGCAGGGGTCCTGTGTTGACAGCCGAGCAGTACTTC.

V is TRBV2 and J is TRBJ2-1; 10 nucleotides agree with TRBD2. Trimming took 4 bases from V and 8 from J; bases not matched to a gene: 8. The CDR3 totals 15 residues. Germline-derived CDR1 and CDR2 are SNHLY and FYNNEI. The CDR3 sequence is CASSAASGSQDEQFF. The CDR3 nucleotides are TGTGCCAGCAGTGCGGCTAGCGGGAGTCAGGATGAGCAGTTCTTC.

This clone was counted a few times. The junction differs from germline at one of its ends, possibly a read error. The genes are TRBV6-4 and TRBJ2-1; D not certain. Per germline, CDR1 MRHNA and CDR2 SNTAGT. CDR3 size: 13 residues. CDR3 bases: TGTGCCAGCAGTGACGGCGGCTACGATGAGCAGTTCTTC. It translates to CASSDGGYDEQFF.